This TCR beta chain was recovered during a study of cytomegalovirus exposure and HLA in healthy donors. Study-level points and caveats: Among the most significant clusters, several appeared linked to common viral pathogens in a later analysis.

It was healthy bone marrow donors who served as donors. While unrecorded immune exposures were likely, the donors were nominally healthy when sampled. The PCR contained 60 Vbeta and 13 Jbeta primers. Generated by immunoSEQ multiplex PCR, the TCRdb table keeps only in-frame clones and is missing some. The data hold about 100,000 clones, with under 85% observed a single time. Germline V gives CDR1 SNHLY, CDR2 FYNNEI. The J segment lost 5 bases and the V segment lost 4 bases, leaving 3 bases of the junction unmatched. The length of the CDR3 is 14 residues. A remark on this clone: Its antigen is as yet unknown.

Sequencing was done on a sample of PBMCs. This chain connects TRBV2 to TRBJ2-3; 10 nucleotides line up with TRBD2. The clonotype was recovered from a woman in her 70s in good health and CMV-seropositive. The CDR3 nucleotides read TGTGCCAGCAGTGCGGGGACTAGCGAAGATACGCAGTATTTT. Encoded protein: CASSAGTSEDTQYF.